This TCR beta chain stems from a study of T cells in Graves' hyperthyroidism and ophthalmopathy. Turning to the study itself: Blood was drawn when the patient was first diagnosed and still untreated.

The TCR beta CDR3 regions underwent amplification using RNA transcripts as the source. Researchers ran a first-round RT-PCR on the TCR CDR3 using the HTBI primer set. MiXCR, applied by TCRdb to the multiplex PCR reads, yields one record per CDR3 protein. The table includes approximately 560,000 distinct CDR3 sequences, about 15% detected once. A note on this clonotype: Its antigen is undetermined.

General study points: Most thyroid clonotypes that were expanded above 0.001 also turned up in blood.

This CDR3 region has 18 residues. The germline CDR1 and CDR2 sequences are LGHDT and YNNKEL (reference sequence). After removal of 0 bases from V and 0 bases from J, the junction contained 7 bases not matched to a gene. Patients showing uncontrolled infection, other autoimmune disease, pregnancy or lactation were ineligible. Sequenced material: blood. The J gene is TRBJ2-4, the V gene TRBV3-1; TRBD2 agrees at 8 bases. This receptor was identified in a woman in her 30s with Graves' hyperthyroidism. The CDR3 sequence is CASSQDPGGLLAKNIQYF. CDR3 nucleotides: TGTGCCAGCAGCCAAGATCCGGGAGGGTTACTAGCCAAAAACATTCAGTACTTC.